The 32 T cell receptor beta chains given below trace back to one sample, sequenced in a study of T cell responses to AZD1222 COVID-19 vaccine. TCRdb keeps only in-frame clones here, not all; method: immunoSEQ multiplex PCR. In the table there are 150,000 or so clones, around 89% of which are singletons. The sequenced sample was peripheral blood, obtained on day 0 of MenACWY control vaccination. The receptors here all came from an adult in good health.

V gene TRBV27 combines with J gene TRBJ2-7; either TRBD1 or TRBD2 may supply D (5 bases each). The CDR3 consists of 13 residues. In germline, CDR1 is MNHEY, CDR2 SMNVEV (reference sequence). Trimming pared 5 bases from V and 5 bases from J, leaving 13 bases between. Here the CDR3 DNA reads TGTGCCAGCAGTATAAACCGGGACCACGAGCAGTACTTC. It yields the protein CASSINRDHEQYF.

DNA for the CDR3: TGCGCCAGCAGCCAGAAAAGTGGGACTGAAGCTTTCTTT. Its protein product is CASSQKSGTEAFF. This rearrangement joins TRBV4-1 to TRBJ1-1, with unresolved D. CDR3 length: 13 amino acids. Trimming removed 3 bases from V and 5 bases from J, with 10 bases in between. Germline lookup yields CDR1 MGHRA and CDR2 YSYEKL.

This chain uses TRBV12-3 or TRBV12-4 with TRBJ1-2; D is unresolved. V lost 1 base, J lost 8 bases, and 8 bases lay in between. The CDR3 length is 12 residues. DNA for the CDR3: TGTGCCAGCAGTTTAGTCGGCGGGGGCTACACCTTC. It codes for CASSLVGGGYTF.

CDR3 DNA: TGCGCCAGCAGCCTGGGGACTAGCGGGAGTTACGAGCAGTACTTC. Its protein product is CASSLGTSGSYEQYF. The rearrangement uses TRBV4-1 and TRBJ2-7; 14 bases map to TRBD2. Germline V gene data show CDR1 as MGHRA and CDR2 as YSYEKL. Germline trimming cut 4 bases from V and 4 bases from J; bases unmatched to any gene: 3. The CDR3 is made up of 15 amino acids.

V and J are TRBV7-3 and TRBJ2-5, with 11 bases that match TRBD2. V was clipped by 1 base and J by 5 bases; unmatched bases: 3. Germline CDR1 SGHTA, CDR2 FQGTGA. The length of the CDR3 is 15 residues. CDR3 residues: CASSLRASGRETQYF. The CDR3, as DNA: TGTGCCAGCAGCTTAAGGGCTAGCGGGAGGGAGACCCAGTACTTC.

The chain couples TRBV9 to TRBJ2-2; D is perhaps TRBD2 (5 bases). Germline V CDR1 and CDR2: SGDLS, YYNGEE. V was trimmed by 0 bases and J by 8 bases, leaving 14 bases between them. The CDR3 extends over 15 amino acids. CDR3 sequence reads: CASSVGPGDRGELFF. CDR3 bases: TGTGCCAGCAGCGTAGGGCCCGGGGATCGGGGGGAGCTGTTTTTT.

This chain links TRBV5-4 with TRBJ2-3, with 15 bases fitting TRBD2. The ends lost 2 bases at V and 2 bases at J; junction bases unmatched: 9. The V gene's germline CDR1 is SGHNT and CDR2 YYREEE (reference sequence). The CDR3 contains 19 residues. CDR3 coding DNA: TGTGCCAGCAGCTTAAGTCTTGGGACTAGCGGGGGGCCCACAGATACGCAGTATTTT. Amino acids: CASSLSLGTSGGPTDTQYF.

The V gene is TRBV7-3, the J gene TRBJ1-1; no clear D gene. Germline lookup yields CDR1 SGHTA and CDR2 FQGTGA. Trimming cost V 1 base and J 5 bases, with 8 bases left between them. The CDR3 has 13 amino acids. The CDR3: CASSLNTWTEAFF. As DNA, the CDR3 is TGTGCCAGCAGCTTAAACACGTGGACTGAAGCTTTCTTT.

CDR3 nucleotides: TGTGCCAGCAGCCCCTTTAGCGGGGTAAGCACAGATACGCAGTATTTT. Protein sequence: CASSPFSGVSTDTQYF. The V call is TRBV11-2, the J call TRBJ2-3, with TRBD2 identical over 8 bases. With 5 bases clipped from V and 0 bases from J, the junction kept 7 bases outside the gene matches. Germline lookup yields CDR1 SGHAT and CDR2 FQNNGV. CDR3 length equals 16 residues.

The chain has TRBV29-1 and TRBJ2-1; D tentatively fits TRBD1 or TRBD2 (7 bases each). Germline loops: CDR1 SQVTM, CDR2 ANQGSEA. The CDR3 sequence is 23 residues long. Between the trimmed V and J ends, which lost 7 bases and 0 bases, there was a span of 40 bases. The CDR3 sequence is CSAVHKGAGALAEYLLSYNEQFF. DNA for the CDR3: TGCAGCGCTGTGCATAAGGGGGCAGGGGCTCTAGCGGAATACCTTCTCTCCTACAATGAGCAGTTCTTC.

This clone turned up a few times. The rearrangement uses TRBV5-6 and TRBJ2-3; D remains ambiguous. V shed 3 bases and J shed 0 bases, with 5 bases lying between them. Germline CDR1 reads SGHDT; CDR2 reads YYEEEE. CDR3 length equals 13 residues. The CDR3 nucleotides are TGTGCCAGCAGCTCCTTGAGCACAGATACGCAGTATTTT. It codes for CASSSLSTDTQYF.

The V call is TRBV6-2 or TRBV6-3, the J call TRBJ1-6; weak D call: TRBD1 (6 bases). The CDR3 covers 16 residues. V was clipped by 5 bases and J by 6 bases, with 17 bases between them. Germline V gives CDR1 MNHEY, CDR2 SVGEGT. The CDR3 DNA follows: TGTGCCAGCAGTCGACAGTACGCCAGGGGTAATTCACCCCTCCACTTT. Residues: CASSRQYARGNSPLHF.

The chain uses TRBV4-3 and TRBJ2-7; D remains ambiguous. Germline V gene data show CDR1 as LGHNA and CDR2 as YSLEER. This CDR3 comprises 15 residues. Trimming shortened V by 2 bases and J by 0 bases, and 11 bases separated the two germline ends. CDR3 DNA sequence: TGCGCCAGCAGCCAATCTAGATTCAACTCCTACGAGCAGTACTTC. This sequence encodes CASSQSRFNSYEQYF.

This chain connects TRBV2 to TRBJ2-2; no firm D call. This CDR3 contains 13 residues. Trimming shortened V by 5 bases and J by 0 bases, and 4 bases separated the two germline ends. CDR1 is SNHLY, CDR2 FYNNEI, per germline. CDR3 DNA: TGTGCCAGCAGTCAAACGAACACCGGGGAGCTGTTTTTT. Translation: CASSQTNTGELFF.

The chain employs TRBV7-2 and TRBJ2-1; D tentatively reads TRBD1 or TRBD2 (5 bases each). V dropped 4 bases and J dropped 7 bases, with 14 bases sitting between them. The CDR3 is 14 residues long. Germline V gives CDR1 SGHTA, CDR2 FQGNSA. The CDR3: CASSSTGTSNEQFF. The DNA of the CDR3 is TGTGCCAGCAGCTCCACCGGGACCAGTAATGAGCAGTTCTTC.

This clone was counted once. This rearrangement joins TRBV5-4 to TRBJ1-2, with D unresolved. The CDR3 is 16 amino acids. Trimming stripped 0 bases from V and 0 bases from J, with 12 bases between. CDR1 SGHNT and CDR2 YYREEE come from the germline V gene (reference sequence). The CDR3 nucleotides are TGTGCCAGCAGCTTGGGGGCAGGTACTACTAACTATGGCTACACCTTC. It codes for CASSLGAGTTNYGYTF.

This chain uses TRBV27 with TRBJ1-1; maybe TRBD1 (5 bases). The CDR3 is made up of 14 amino acids. Germline assignment: CDR1 MNHEY and CDR2 SMNVEV (reference sequence). The V and J ends lost 9 bases and 2 bases respectively, with 16 bases between them. Here the CDR3 reads CARAPYQGNTEAFF. The CDR3 DNA is TGTGCCAGGGCCCCCTACCAGGGTAACACTGAAGCTTTCTTT.

The chain carries TRBV4-1 and TRBJ1-6; perhaps TRBD1 as D (6 bases). V was pared by 3 bases and J by 10 bases, with 19 bases between. Germline-derived CDR1 and CDR2 are MGHRA and YSYEKL. This CDR3 comprises 16 residues. In nucleotides, the CDR3 is TGCGCCAGCAGCCATCCGAACAGGGAAAGGGGGTCACCCCTCCACTTT. Protein: CASSHPNRERGSPLHF.

This rearrangement joins TRBV18 to TRBJ1-2; 7 nucleotides align to TRBD1. The germline V gene encodes CDR1 KGHSH and CDR2 LQKENI. Germline trimming cut 4 bases from V and 7 bases from J; bases unmatched to any gene: 15. The CDR3 has 16 amino acids. The CDR3 nucleotides are TGTGCCAGCTCACAGATTTCGAACCCGGGACAGAGTGGCTACACCTTC. It translates to CASSQISNPGQSGYTF.

CDR3 loop: CASSTTGSLGEKLFF. The CDR3 DNA reads TGTGCCAGTAGTACCACAGGCTCCTTGGGCGAAAAACTGTTTTTT. The V gene is TRBV19, the J gene TRBJ1-4, with D maybe TRBD1 (5 bases). In germline, CDR1 is LNHDA, CDR2 SQIVND (reference sequence). The CDR3 spans 15 residues. The V end lost 4 bases, the J end lost 8 bases, and 17 bases lay between the germline ends.

About this clone: At one end the junction does not follow the germline gene, possibly because of a read error. Other DNA sequences in the same sample also yield this CDR3. The chain couples TRBV7-2 to TRBJ1-1; no reliable D call. The CDR3 covers 14 residues. Looked up from germline, CDR1 is SGHTA and CDR2 is FQGNSA. The CDR3 reads CASSHDSMNTEAFF. Here the CDR3 DNA reads TGTGCCAGCAGTCATGACTCCATGAACACTGAGGCTTTCTTT.

The rearrangement uses TRBV27 and TRBJ2-2; D call uncertain. This CDR3 has 14 amino acids. Germline CDR1 MNHEY, CDR2 SMNVEV (reference sequence). Trimming took off 2 bases at V and 1 base at J, with 5 bases between the two ends. The DNA for the CDR3 is TGTGCCAGCAGTTTACGTGGGAACACCGGGGAGCTGTTTTTT. Translating gives CASSLRGNTGELFF.

The chain combines TRBV12-3 or TRBV12-4 with TRBJ2-2; D is uncertain. V lost 2 bases, J lost 7 bases, and 5 bases lay in between. The CDR3 has 12 residues. The CDR3 sequence is CASSLKHGELFF. The CDR3 DNA is TGTGCCAGCAGTTTAAAGCACGGGGAGCTGTTTTTT.

The CDR3: CASSYYPREAEAFF. CDR3 bases: TGTGCCAGCAGTTACTATCCCAGGGAGGCTGAAGCTTTCTTT. The chain couples TRBV6-5 to TRBJ1-1; D is perhaps TRBD1 (5 bases). V dropped 1 base and J dropped 6 bases, with 12 bases sitting between them. This CDR3 has 14 amino acids. Germline loops: CDR1 MNHEY, CDR2 SVGAGI.

V is TRBV19 and J is TRBJ2-7; D assignment may be TRBD1 or TRBD2 (5 bases each). Per germline, CDR1 LNHDA and CDR2 SQIVND (reference sequence). The V and J ends lost 4 bases and 0 bases respectively, with 13 bases between them. This CDR3 spans 15 amino acids. This chain's CDR3 is CASSNTGASSYEQYF. DNA of the CDR3: TGTGCCAGTAGTAACACCGGGGCGAGCTCCTACGAGCAGTACTTC.

The gene calls are TRBV5-6 and TRBJ2-5; the D gene is possibly TRBD2 (5 bases). Trimming shortened V by 4 bases and J by 1 base, and 14 bases separated the two germline ends. CDR3 length equals 15 residues. Per the germline V gene, CDR1 is SGHDT and CDR2 is YYEEEE. DNA for the CDR3: TGTGCCAGCAGCCCCCGGGCCGGGGTCCAAGAGACCCAGTACTTC. Its translation is CASSPRAGVQETQYF.

The chain couples TRBV5-1 to TRBJ1-5, with D tentatively TRBD1 (5 bases). CDR1 and CDR2 from the germline V gene are SGHRS and YFSETQ. Trimming removed 1 base at V and 6 bases at J, with 8 bases between. CDR3 size: 13 residues. The CDR3 is CASSLTGAQPQHF. The DNA of the CDR3 is TGCGCCAGCAGCTTGACTGGGGCTCAGCCCCAGCATTTT.

The chain links TRBV7-8 to TRBJ1-1; tentative D call: TRBD1 (6 bases). Trimming left V 5 bases short and J 1 base short, with 11 bases between. The CDR3 runs to 14 residues. Germline CDR1 SGHVS, CDR2 FQNEAQ. The CDR3 sequence is CASSLVGQNTEAFF. The CDR3 nucleotides are TGTGCCAGCAGCCTAGTGGGACAGAACACTGAAGCTTTCTTT.

J is TRBJ1-1 and V is TRBV11-3; no definite D call. In germline, CDR1 is SGHNT, CDR2 YENEEA. This CDR3 contains 13 residues. V lost 4 bases to trimming and J lost 0 bases, with 6 bases between them. The CDR3 is CASSYDMNTEAFF. The CDR3, as DNA: TGTGCCAGCAGCTATGACATGAACACTGAAGCTTTCTTT.

CDR3 protein: CASSQDLQGANQPQHF. CDR3 nucleotides: TGTGCCAGCAGCCAAGATCTGCAAGGGGCCAATCAGCCCCAGCATTTT. The chain is built from TRBV3-1 (or the pseudogene TRBV3-2) and TRBJ1-5; D is perhaps TRBD1 (5 bases). CDR1 and CDR2 (germline): LGHDT, YNNKEL (reference sequence). The CDR3 sequence is 16 residues long. V lost 0 bases and J 3 bases, leaving 12 bases between the germline ends.

The CDR3 here is CASSYSTGVNEKLFF. The CDR3 DNA reads TGTGCCAGCAGTTACTCGACAGGGGTGAATGAAAAACTGTTTTTT. The genes are TRBV6-5 and TRBJ1-4; 8 bases fit TRBD1. Germline trimming cut 0 bases from V and 5 bases from J; bases unmatched to any gene: 2. The CDR3 is 15 residues long. Germline CDR1 is MNHEY and CDR2 is SVGAGI.

The genes are TRBV6-4 and TRBJ2-1; no definite D call. The germline V and J ends were trimmed by 1 base and 9 bases, with 25 bases remaining between them. The length of the CDR3 is 18 residues. The germline V gene encodes CDR1 MRHNA and CDR2 SNTAGT. This CDR3 is CASSDYGPLRSSRSEQFF. DNA for the CDR3: TGTGCCAGCAGTGACTACGGTCCCCTTCGTTCCTCCCGGTCTGAGCAGTTCTTC.